This record looks at one T cell receptor beta chain sequence and its context. This clone's antigen is unknown. One end of the junction does not line up with germline, which may come from a read error. This record belongs to a study of cytomegalovirus exposure and HLA in healthy donors (dated by TCRdb to between 2016 and 2019). For the study in its entirety: In an earlier analysis of roughly 590 of the donors, 276 Gb of sequence data and 117 million unique TCR beta sequences from roughly 190 million T cells were reported. An early release that covered approximately 600 HLA-typed donors contained approximately 300 gigabases of sequencing data and approximately 85 million unique TCR sequences. Of the 300 to 500 genotyped donors, 81% were placed in the genetic ancestry cluster associated with self-reported Caucasian donors. The study aimed to test whether cataloging public T cell receptors could reveal signatures of past pathogen exposure. The study used immunosequencing to profile the T cell repertoires of 666 subjects and linked those repertoires to cytomegalovirus serostatus. In addition to the first cohort of around 670 subjects, a separate validation cohort of around 110 different subjects was used. To predict cytomegalovirus infection status, the study combined high-throughput TCR immunosequencing, statistical association of individual TCRs with disease status, and machine learning. A later analysis re-examined previously published TCR beta repertoires from about 670 donors and added high-resolution HLA genotyping to investigate patterns of TCR occurrence. Rather than using new phenotypic data, the later analysis identified candidate immune exposures from TCR beta sequences and from how often those sequences occurred across donors. An earlier analysis of several hundred of the donors used high-throughput TCR beta sequencing to judge whether each TCR beta V gene segment behaved as functional or pseudogenic. Alongside the repertoire data, information on donor age, sex, ethnicity and CMV serostatus was compiled. A later genetic analysis used genome-wide SNP genotypes for about 60% of the 666 donors, treating that subset as a discovery cohort. All discovery cohort repertoires had been generated on a single sequencing platform. Both class I and class II loci were covered by HLA typing, at four-digit resolution. Typing coverage varied by locus: roughly 629-630 donors for A, B, C, DRB1 and DQB1; roughly 500 for DQA1; 600 to 610 for DPA1; around 450 for DPB1. Because of strong linkage in the cohort, roughly five DR-DQ haplotypes were treated as single units for association and clustering. Across about 380 genotyped donors of the cohort, an average of 235,054 unique TCR beta nucleotide sequences per donor were sequenced, and 15% to 20% of those sequences were non-productive.

Libraries were made using the immunoSEQ multiplex PCR assay. A mixture of 60 forward primers for TCR Vbeta segments and 13 reverse primers for TCR Jbeta segments was used in the multiplex PCR. Amplification of the CDR3 region of rearranged TCR beta genes was performed with a multiplex PCR assay on genomic DNA. The amplified TCR beta libraries were sequenced on the Illumina HiSeq System as 87-base-pair reads. For the original study's pipeline: A later analysis counted some 80 million unique TCR beta chains across the approximately 700 repertoires, and roughly 9.9 million of these chains were shared by at least two donors. Raw reads were error-corrected and collapsed into unique sequences with a nearest-neighbor algorithm that merged closely related sequences to remove PCR and sequencing errors. CDR3 sequences were aligned to IMGT reference sequences to assign V, D and J gene segments. Each retained sequence needed at least a six-nucleotide match to both a V gene segment and a J gene segment. Rearrangements were classified as productive when the CDR3 lacked stop codons and remained in frame with V and J, and all other rearrangements were classified as non-productive. Following IMGT convention, CDR3 was defined as the stretch from the second conserved V-encoded cysteine up to the conserved J-encoded phenylalanine. The earlier analysis of fewer than 750 of the donors excluded sequences that lacked an unambiguous match to a single V gene segment. In an earlier analysis of 450 to 700 of the donors, V segments were called functional above 56.7% productive rearrangements and were called segregating when the between-donor standard deviation exceeded 5%. A statistical classification framework was built for diagnosing cytomegalovirus status from the catalog of TCR beta chain sequences. In a later analysis, TCR nucleotide sequences were compared against IMGT/GENE-DB human TR gene sequences so that V and J genes could be assigned. The TCRdist pipeline was used in a later analysis to assign CDR3 sequences and most-parsimonious VDJ recombination scenarios. In a later analysis, every TCR beta chain was defined by the combination of its CDR3 amino acid sequence and its V-gene family, and reads without a unique V-gene family were dropped. To address suspected cross-contamination and a sequencing artifact, a later analysis removed over 500 highly shared, low-generation-probability nucleotide sequences. For each public chain, a later analysis derived a clonal expansion index from normalized ranks of inferred template counts within each repertoire. Generation probabilities in a later analysis came from a VDJ recombination model fitted to out-of-frame rearrangements, and those results were checked against IGoR. In a later analysis, hypergeometric tests were used to score TCR-TCR, TCR-HLA and TCR-CMV co-occurrence, with a repertoire-size bias correction applied to TCR pairs. In a later analysis, false discovery rates were estimated by permuting HLA or CMV assignments 20 times. In a later analysis, co-occurring TCRs were grouped using DBSCAN, with TCRdist sequence similarity added in when clustering inside HLA-allele-positive subsets. Co-occurrence clustering excluded repertoires with fewer than 30,000 or more than 120,000 public chains, plus five with anomalous nucleotide sharing. Drawn from immuneACCESS, this table holds only the in-frame rearrangements with V and J called that TCRdb kept. Clones are partly lost; checked studies trace under half to an unresolved V gene and leave the rest unexplained. V and J calls and clone size are as listed in that table; D and trimming were resolved from the DNA. A total of 150,000 to 200,000 clones appear in this sample, roughly 82% of them only once. 1.5% to 2% of the sample rests with the top ten.

The CDR3 spans 16 residues, from the cysteine through the phenylalanine. CDR3 DNA is the only sequence kept; it has 48 bases, read in frame from the first base. The germline V gene sets CDR1 to MNHNS and CDR2 to SASEGT. Overall study results and their limits: HLA typing was unavailable for some donors at each locus, so association tests used only the typed subset. The authors suggested that the approach could potentially be generalized to other disease states and immunological phenotypes. Cytomegalovirus status was reported to be diagnosed by the classifier with high specificity and sensitivity in both the original and validation cohorts. A further reported finding was that TCR beta sequences accurately predicted the HLA-A and HLA-B alleles for most subjects in the first cohort. In an earlier analysis of some 500 of the donors, most TCR beta V segments were observed in productive rearrangements about 87% or about 30% of the time, broadly matching IMGT annotations. Compared with the approximately 670-donor mean, donors in an Asian-associated ancestry cluster had fewer N-insertions in productive TCRs, according to a later genetic analysis. According to a later analysis, most CMV-associated TCR beta chains appeared to be HLA-restricted, and the HLA associations seemed to be driven largely by CMV exposure. In a later analysis, TCR association rates were found to vary across HLA loci, with the most associated TCRs seen for DRB1 alleles and the fewest for HLA-C alleles. A total of about 180 TCR beta chains were listed by the study as associated with cytomegalovirus. In a later analysis, some 18,000 TCR beta sequences were associated with specific HLA alleles at a false discovery rate of 0.05. In a later genetic analysis, a missense DCLRE1C variant was associated with V-gene and J-gene trimming of TCR beta chains, and the association was replicated in an independent cohort. Several of the top co-occurrence clusters appeared to be linked to parvovirus B19, influenza, CMV and Epstein-Barr virus, according to a later analysis. In vitro tests confirmed that a few of the cytomegalovirus-associated TCR beta chains recognize cytomegalovirus antigens. Some IMGT-functional V segments, including TRBV6-2 and TRBV6-3, could not be told apart with the 87-base-pair reads, so those segments were excluded. The presence/absence analyses assumed that sequencing depth was roughly uniform across donors, and that assumption may not be true. Assigning TCR associations to individual alleles was difficult when HLA alleles, especially DR and DQ, strongly co-occurred. The earlier analysis of 587 of the donors excluded around 17 rarely observed V segments, including chromosome 9 orphons, because counts were too low. The sequencing pipeline was judged likely to have produced a cluster of highly shared sequence variants as a technical artifact. For the cohort, immune exposure information was limited to CMV serostatus. The cohort was sequenced for TCR beta chains only, and without alpha or paired-chain data the features that could be detected were limited. Compared with equally common non-associated chains, HLA-associated TCR beta chains in a later analysis were more clonally expanded and had lower generation probabilities. Linkage disequilibrium might explain the correlated functional status among segregating V segments, but an unknown experimental factor could not be ruled out. While some public TCRs were present in many individuals, most TCR sequences turned up only very rarely across donors.

The cohort comprised some 730 healthy bone marrow donors. Cohort members were all nominally healthy when sampled, although unrecorded immune exposures were likely present. The donor was CMV seronegative and was included in the group of 352 seronegative cohort members. Each donor provided a peripheral blood sample, and peripheral blood mononuclear cells were used for TCR beta sequencing. The Qiagen DNeasy Blood Extraction Kit was used to extract genomic DNA from the blood cell samples. The sample was PBMCs. The receptor was isolated from a woman in her twenties or thirties in good health and CMV-seronegative. The sequence links TRBV6-1 to TRBJ1-2; the D gene is perhaps TRBD1, from 6 matching bases. The CDR3 region reads CASSVAPVGGGPGYPF. The DNA sequence is given as TGTGCCAGCAGTGTCGCTCCCGTGGGGGGGGGCCCTGGCTACCCCTTC.